A selection of T cell receptor beta chains follows, all from one sample in a study of blood T cell repertoires in COVID-19. The assay was immunoSEQ multiplex PCR, and TCRdb's table has in-frame clones only and misses some. The sample includes about 150,000 clones, more than 70% of them seen just once. The sample was peripheral blood. These receptors originate from a human donor in a cohort sampled during active COVID-19. CDR3s include the opening cysteine and the closing phenylalanine or tryptophan. The D gene is left open where the match is weak. Expanded clones get a size class; other rows say once, few or many, or leave the size out.

j_call clone_size v_call d_call cdr3_aa cdr3_nt
TRBJ1-1 NA TRBV11-2 TRBD1 CASSLGTGDSAFF TGTGCCAGCAGCTTAGGGACAGGGGATTCGGCTTTCTTT
TRBJ2-3 NA TRBV7-8 TRBD2 CASSLRQQRREADTQYF TGTGCCAGCAGCCTACGGCAACAGCGGCGGGAGGCAGATACGCAGTATTTT
TRBJ2-1 once TRBV11-3 TRBD2 CASSLWTSGEYEQFF TGTGCCAGCAGCTTATGGACTAGCGGGGAGTATGAGCAGTTCTTC
TRBJ2-7 NA TRBV28 NA CASSPDRYEQYF TGTGCCAGCTCGCCAGATCGCTACGAGCAGTACTTC
TRBJ1-2 once TRBV7-9 TRBD1 CASSSLTGGEGYTF TGTGCCAGCAGCTCGCTTACAGGGGGGGAGGGCTACACCTTC
TRBJ2-5 NA TRBV10-1 NA CASTPGGGAPRRKETQYF TGCGCCAGCACCCCGGGGGGCGGAGCCCCGCGGAGAAAAGAGACCCAGTACTTC
TRBJ2-3 NA TRBV28 NA CATSTGSTDTQYF TGTGCCACCTCGACTGGGAGCACAGATACGCAGTATTTT
TRBJ1-6 once TRBV30 NA CAWSVAAHNSPLHF TGTGCCTGGAGTGTAGCGGCCCATAATTCACCCCTCCACTTT
TRBJ2-7 NA TRBV20-1 TRBD1 CSAGTAYEQYF TGCAGTGCTGGGACAGCCTACGAGCAGTACTTC
TRBJ2-3 NA TRBV30 NA CAWSAAGTTDTQYF TGTGCCTGGAGTGCGGCGGGGACCACAGATACGCAGTATTTT
TRBJ1-5 once TRBV30 NA CAWSPGMSNQPQHF TGTGCCTGGAGCCCGGGGATGAGCAATCAGCCCCAGCATTTT
TRBJ2-3 NA TRBV7-3 TRBD2 CASSFFSGGSDTQYF TGTGCCAGCAGCTTTTTTAGCGGGGGATCAGATACGCAGTATTTT
TRBJ2-7 once TRBV9 TRBD2 CASSVAGGDYEQYF TGTGCCAGCAGCGTAGCGGGGGGGGATTACGAGCAGTACTTC
TRBJ2-3 NA TRBV5-1 TRBD2 CASSFGLATDTQYF TGCGCCAGCAGCTTTGGACTAGCCACAGATACGCAGTATTTT
TRBJ2-1 NA TRBV7-9 TRBD1 CASTPTGLNEQFF TGTGCCAGCACCCCGACAGGGCTAAATGAGCAGTTCTTC
TRBJ2-3 once TRBV6-5 TRBD1 CATTGGFTDTQYF TGTGCTACGACAGGGGGATTCACAGATACGCAGTATTTT
TRBJ2-5 NA TRBV5-1 NA CASSLVDMGETQYF TGCGCCAGCAGCTTGGTCGACATGGGAGAGACCCAGTACTTC
TRBJ1-2 NA TRBV12-3/TRBV12-4 NA CASRLQGGGYTF TGTGCCAGCAGGCTACAGGGTGGTGGCTACACCTTC
TRBJ2-1 NA TRBV29-1 TRBD1 CSVGLRTGGNEQFF TGCAGCGTTGGGTTAAGGACAGGGGGGAATGAGCAGTTCTTC
TRBJ2-7 NA TRBV5-4 NA CASSLAGQGFFIEQYF TGTGCCAGCAGCTTGGCCGGGCAGGGGTTTTTTATCGAGCAGTACTTC
TRBJ1-3 NA TRBV18 NA CASSRQGNTIYF TGTGCCAGCTCCAGGCAAGGAAACACCATATATTTT
TRBJ1-4 NA TRBV5-4 NA CASSLLTYGTNEKLFF TGTGCCAGCAGCCTTCTTACCTACGGAACTAATGAAAAACTGTTTTTT
TRBJ1-5 NA TRBV5-1 TRBD1 CASSSTGALNQPQHF TGCGCCAGCAGCTCAACAGGGGCCCTAAATCAGCCCCAGCATTTT
TRBJ2-3 once TRBV28 TRBD1 CASSFPSGQATDTQYF TGTGCCAGCAGTTTCCCATCGGGACAGGCAACAGATACGCAGTATTTT
TRBJ2-7 NA TRBV5-4 NA CASSLARGIQREQYF TGTGCCAGCAGCTTGGCGAGGGGGATCCAGAGGGAGCAGTACTTC
TRBJ2-7 NA TRBV5-4 NA CASSFDRDSYEQYF TGTGCCAGCAGCTTTGACAGAGACTCCTACGAGCAGTACTTC
TRBJ1-3 NA TRBV5-4 NA CASSGDRTGNTIYF TGTGCCAGCAGCGGCGACAGGACTGGAAACACCATATATTTT
TRBJ1-5 few TRBV6-2/TRBV6-3 TRBD1 CASSWDRVVQPQHF TGTGCCAGCAGTTGGGACAGGGTTGTTCAGCCCCAGCATTTT
TRBJ2-7 NA TRBV6-6 TRBD1 CASSPRDRSSYEQYF TGTGCCAGCAGCCCCCGGGACAGGAGCTCCTACGAGCAGTACTTC
TRBJ2-3 NA TRBV3-1/TRBV3-2 NA CASSSHPRTLSSTDTQYF TGTGCCAGCAGCTCCCACCCCCGAACTCTCTCTAGCACAGATACGCAGTATTTT
TRBJ2-1 NA TRBV6-5 NA CASITGFGSYNEQFF TGTGCCAGCATTACAGGGTTTGGATCCTACAATGAGCAGTTCTTC
TRBJ2-2 NA TRBV30 NA CAWTTLNTGELFF TGTGCCTGGACGACATTGAACACCGGGGAGCTGTTTTTT
TRBJ1-1 NA TRBV29-1 NA CSVGQNTEAFF TGCAGCGTTGGGCAGAACACTGAAGCTTTCTTT
TRBJ2-4 NA TRBV30 TRBD2 CAWSTGTSGRKRLAKNIQYF TGTGCCTGGAGTACTGGGACTAGCGGGAGGAAAAGACTAGCCAAAAACATTCAGTACTTC
TRBJ2-1 NA TRBV19 TRBD1 CASRNTGQGNNEQFF TGTGCCAGTAGAAATACGGGACAGGGGAACAATGAGCAGTTCTTC
TRBJ1-4 NA TRBV4-1 NA CASRLGTSNEKLFF TGCGCCAGCAGGCTCGGGACTTCTAATGAAAAACTGTTTTTT
TRBJ2-5 NA TRBV20-1 NA CTGEAQETQYF TGCACGGGGGAAGCACAAGAGACCCAGTACTTC
TRBJ2-1 NA TRBV11-3 NA CASSSGGGELVDEQFF TGTGCCAGCAGCTCCGGAGGGGGCGAGTTAGTAGATGAGCAGTTCTTC
TRBJ1-6 NA TRBV30 TRBD1 CAWSTGTGLMSSYNSPLHF TGTGCCTGGAGTACCGGGACAGGTCTTATGAGCTCCTATAATTCACCCCTCCACTTT
TRBJ2-1 NA TRBV4-1 TRBD1 CASSQDWTGTGNEQFF TGCGCCAGCAGCCAAGATTGGACAGGGACGGGGAATGAGCAGTTCTTC
TRBJ2-7 NA TRBV7-9 NA CASSPFREFGYEQYF TGTGCCAGCAGCCCTTTTCGGGAGTTTGGCTACGAGCAGTACTTC
TRBJ2-5 once TRBV4-3 NA CASSQDHGLATAQYF TGCGCCAGCAGCCAAGATCATGGTCTAGCCACGGCCCAGTACTTC
TRBJ1-1 NA TRBV18 NA CASSPRGGRWTSSGF TGTGCCAGCTCACCACGGGGAGGTAGGTGGACGTCGTCGGGGTTT
TRBJ2-5 NA TRBV3-1/TRBV3-2 TRBD2 CASSQVRVAGGETQYF TGTGCCAGCAGCCAAGTACGGGTAGCGGGGGGAGAGACCCAGTACTTC
TRBJ2-3 NA TRBV4-3 NA CASSREQREMSQYF TGCGCCAGCAGCCGGGAACAACGGGAGATGTCGCAGTATTTT
TRBJ1-2 NA TRBV30 NA CAWSRGGNYGYTF TGTGCCTGGAGTAGGGGGGGGAACTATGGCTACACCTTC
TRBJ2-5 NA TRBV3-1/TRBV3-2 NA CASSQGGSTRGETQYF TGTGCCAGCAGCCAAGGCGGTAGTACTAGAGGAGAGACCCAGTACTTC
TRBJ2-2 few TRBV10-2 NA CASRAGVRGTGELFF TGCGCCAGCAGGGCAGGGGTGAGGGGCACCGGGGAGCTGTTTTTT
TRBJ2-1 once TRBV4-2 TRBD2 CASSQVGARGDNEQFF TGTGCCAGCAGCCAAGTCGGGGCCCGGGGGGACAATGAGCAGTTCTTC
TRBJ2-3 NA TRBV6-4 TRBD2 CASSPLGGSSTDTQYF TGTGCCAGCAGCCCGCTGGGGGGGTCAAGCACAGATACGCAGTATTTT
TRBJ1-1 NA TRBV5-1 NA CASSLSGATEAFF TGCGCCAGCAGCTTGTCAGGGGCGACTGAAGCTTTCTTT
TRBJ2-4 once TRBV10-3 TRBD1 CAISEPRLGQGTGRGDIQYF TGTGCCATCAGTGAGCCCCGTTTGGGACAGGGGACCGGGAGGGGAGACATTCAGTACTTC
TRBJ2-2 NA TRBV7-3 TRBD1 CASTQGDNTGELFF TGTGCCAGCACACAGGGGGACAACACCGGGGAGCTGTTTTTT
TRBJ2-5 NA TRBV7-3 NA CASSLNFQETQYF TGTGCCAGCAGCTTAAACTTCCAAGAGACCCAGTACTTC